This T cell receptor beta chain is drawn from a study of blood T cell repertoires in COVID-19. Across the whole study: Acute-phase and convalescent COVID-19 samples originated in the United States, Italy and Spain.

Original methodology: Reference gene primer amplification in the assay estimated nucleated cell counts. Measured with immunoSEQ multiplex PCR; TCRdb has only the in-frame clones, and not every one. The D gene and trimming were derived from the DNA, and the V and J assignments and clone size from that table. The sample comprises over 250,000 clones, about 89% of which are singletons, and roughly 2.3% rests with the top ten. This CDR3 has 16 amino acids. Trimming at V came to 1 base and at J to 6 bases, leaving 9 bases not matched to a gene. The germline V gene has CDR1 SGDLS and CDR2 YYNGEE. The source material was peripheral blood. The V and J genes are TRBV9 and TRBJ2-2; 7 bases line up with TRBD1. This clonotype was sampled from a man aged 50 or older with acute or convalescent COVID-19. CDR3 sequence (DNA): TGTGCCAGCAGCGTACTACAGGGGCTCCCGGCCGGGGAGCTGTTTTTT. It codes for CASSVLQGLPAGELFF.